This record concerns one TCR beta chain sequence. Its antigen is undetermined. 13 Jbeta primers and 60 Vbeta primers were used for the PCR. Assay used: immunoSEQ multiplex PCR; TCRdb lists only in-frame clones, some missing. Among roughly 86,000 clones listed, roughly 79% were seen once. The V gene's germline CDR1 is MDHEN and CDR2 SYDVKM. The CDR3 runs 13 residues. Trimming took off 6 bases at V and 6 bases at J, with 14 bases between the two ends. The sample is drawn from a study of cytomegalovirus exposure and HLA in healthy donors. General study results and limits: Across donors, presence/absence analyses took sequencing depth to be roughly uniform.

The sequence was obtained from a female donor in good health and CMV-seronegative. This chain uses TRBV28 with TRBJ1-2, with no clear D. The sequenced sample consisted of PBMCs. CDR3 sequence: CASSLPILDGYTF. DNA for the CDR3: TGTGCCAGCAGCCTCCCTATTCTAGATGGCTACACCTTC.